This entry describes one TCR beta chain. These data originate in a study of blood T cell repertoires in COVID-19. About the study: The samples span acute and convalescent COVID-19 from the United States, Italy and Spain. The cDNA or gDNA used as material had been derived from T cells, B-cell-depleted T cells, or PBMCs.

The authors' processing: Cell counts per sample came from amplifying reference gene primers. Measured with immunoSEQ multiplex PCR; TCRdb has only the in-frame clones, and not every one. D and trimming were read from the DNA, whereas the V and J calls and clone size are those reported in that table. The sample shows 130,000 to 150,000 clones, about nine tenths of them seen only once. V was clipped by 8 bases and J by 5 bases, with 12 bases between them. Germline CDR1 is SNHLY and CDR2 is FYNNEI. The CDR3 sequence is 12 residues long. The sequence derives from a man aged 50-60 years with active or convalescent COVID-19. V is TRBV2 and J is TRBJ1-1; D perhaps matches TRBD1 (5 bases). Sequencing input: peripheral blood. The CDR3 is CASGGEQTEAFF. In DNA form, the CDR3 reads TGTGCCAGCGGGGGGGAGCAGACTGAAGCTTTCTTT.